This TCR beta chain stems from a study of cytomegalovirus exposure and HLA in healthy donors. The germline V gene has CDR1 MNHEY and CDR2 SMNVEV (reference sequence). V was trimmed by 8 bases and J by 3 bases, leaving 16 bases between them. CDR3 length: 14 residues. General study findings and limits: One later analysis, an examination of the 120 validation repertoires, found that first-cohort TCR clusters tended to co-occur in them. The study labeled 150 or so TCR beta chains cytomegalovirus-associated. Some public TCRs appeared in many individuals, while most sequences were rare.

Method: immunoSEQ multiplex PCR; TCRdb's copy keeps in-frame clones and lacks some. This sample has about 280,000 clones, with roughly 88% found just once. The count of this clone is one. Its antigen is currently unknown. The specimen was PBMCs. This receptor was identified in a woman aged 18-29 years in good health and CMV-seronegative. V is TRBV27 and J is TRBJ1-1; a possible D gene is TRBD1 (6 bases). This CDR3 reads CASYSQGTHTEAFF. DNA of the CDR3: TGTGCCAGCTATAGCCAGGGGACCCACACTGAAGCTTTCTTT.